This TCR beta chain was documented in a study of T cell responses to AZD1222 COVID-19 vaccine. Study-wide results and caveats: At baseline, seropositivity was found in only a handful of AZD1222 recipients. The study found vaccine-associated CD4 TCRs spanning spike, dominant at 160-218 and 743-854. No repertoire was sampled before or during the peak T cell response, only after it.

Trimming removed 1 base from V and 8 bases from J, with 11 bases in between. Germline assignment: CDR1 LNHDA and CDR2 SQIVND (reference sequence). CDR3 length equals 13 residues. Clones were sequenced by immunoSEQ multiplex PCR, and TCRdb holds only the in-frame ones, with some missing. The sample table sets out about 140,000 clones. A note on this clone: Its specificity is unknown.

The genes are TRBV19 and TRBJ1-1; D uncertain. This sequence was found in an adult in good health. The material sequenced was peripheral blood. This CDR3 is CASSIATVKEAFF. The CDR3, as DNA: TGTGCCAGTAGTATAGCGACGGTAAAGGAAGCTTTCTTT.